Presented here are 20 T cell receptor beta chains from one specimen sequenced in a study of T cells after posttransplantation cyclophosphamide. Methotrexate plus calcineurin inhibitor accompanied controls' myeloablative marrow transplants; sampling was 1 year later. The method was immunoSEQ multiplex PCR; TCRdb's version includes in-frame clones alone and lacks a portion of them. In the table there are over 20,000 clones, around 85% of which are singletons. Specimen: PBMCs, collected around 350 days after allogeneic stem cell transplant with calcineurin inhibitor and methotrexate. Every receptor here comes from a female patient aged 30-39 years who received an allogeneic stem cell transplant from an unrelated donor, was CMV-positive, and had acute and chronic GVHD. A subset of T cells may come from the graft donor.

This rearrangement joins TRBV5-1 to TRBJ1-3; D not certain. The CDR3 has 13 amino acids. Germline lookup yields CDR1 SGHRS and CDR2 YFSETQ. Deletions cut 0 bases from V and 12 bases from J, with 13 bases between. The CDR3 here is CASSLAPGFGIYF. In nucleotides, the CDR3 is TGCGCCAGCAGCTTGGCTCCAGGCTTTGGCATATATTTT.

The J gene is TRBJ2-7, the V gene TRBV6-5; 7 nucleotides match TRBD1. This CDR3 has 15 residues. V trimming: 6 bases; J trimming: 4 bases; junction bases outside the gene matches: 12. The V gene's germline CDR1 is MNHEY and CDR2 SVGAGI. The CDR3 DNA reads TGTGCCAGCAGCCAAGAACAGGGGAGCCCTTACGAGCAGTACTTC. Its protein is CASSQEQGSPYEQYF.

The V call is TRBV23-1, the J call TRBJ1-1, with 9 bases fitting TRBD1. TRBV23-1 is an ORF; its function is uncertain. The CDR3 runs 17 residues. V lost 4 bases to trimming and J lost 1 base; unmatched junction nucleotides: 10. The CDR3 DNA reads as TGCGCCAGCAGTCGAGCGACAGGGGGGAATCCGAACACTGAAGCTTTCTTT. Translating it yields CASSRATGGNPNTEAFF.

This clone was found once. This rearrangement joins TRBV6-5 to TRBJ2-2; D may be TRBD1 (5 bases). This CDR3 contains 14 residues. The V gene lost 10 bases and the J gene lost 3 bases, with 15 bases spanning the gap. Germline lookup yields CDR1 MNHEY and CDR2 SVGAGI. CDR3: CATGKGHDTGELFF. In DNA form, the CDR3 reads TGTGCCACAGGGAAGGGGCACGACACCGGGGAGCTGTTTTTT.

The rearrangement joins TRBV27 to TRBJ1-1; D unclear. CDR3 length: 14 residues. Trimming stripped 5 bases from V and 4 bases from J, with 14 bases between. In germline, CDR1 is MNHEY, CDR2 SMNVEV (reference sequence). This chain's CDR3 is CASSDNGPSTEAFF. CDR3 DNA: TGTGCCAGCAGTGATAATGGGCCCTCCACTGAAGCTTTCTTT.

The rearrangement links TRBV7-9 to TRBJ2-7, with TRBD1 as a possible D gene (6 bases). The length of the CDR3 is 15 residues. V was shortened by 5 bases and J by 3 bases, with 17 bases between the two germline ends. The germline V gene encodes CDR1 SEHNR and CDR2 FQNEAQ (reference sequence). CDR3 sequence (DNA): TGTGCCAGCAGCGATCCGGGACACGGAGTCTACGAGCAGTACTTC. It codes for CASSDPGHGVYEQYF.

This clone was found a few times. The chain couples TRBV9 to TRBJ1-4; D possibly corresponds to TRBD1 (6 bases). In germline, CDR1 is SGDLS, CDR2 YYNGEE. The CDR3 loop spans 15 amino acids. The V end was cut by 2 bases, the J end by 6 bases, with 14 bases between. For the CDR3, the DNA is TGTGCCAGCAGCGTCCTCGGGACACGGGATGAAAAACTGTTTTTT. Encoded protein: CASSVLGTRDEKLFF.

This rearrangement joins TRBV7-2 to TRBJ1-2, with 7 bases matching TRBD1. V lost 5 bases to trimming and J lost 5 bases; unmatched junction nucleotides: 8. The CDR3 contains 14 residues. The V gene's germline CDR1 is SGHTA and CDR2 FQGNSA. The CDR3 sequence is CASSKKGQPYGYTF. CDR3 sequence (DNA): TGTGCCAGCAGCAAGAAGGGACAGCCTTATGGCTACACCTTC. Filled out from reference TRBV7-2 and TRBJ1-2, the complete variable domain reads GAGVSQSPSNKVTEKGKDVELRCDPISGHTALYWYRQSLGQGLEFLIYFQGNSAPDKSGLPSDRFSAERTGGSVSTLTIQRTQQEDSAVYLCASSKKGQPYGYTFGSGTRLTVV.

CDR3 sequence: CASSAGTSGRDTQYF. The CDR3, as DNA: TGTGCCAGCAGCGCGGGGACTAGCGGGAGAGATACGCAGTATTTT. The chain couples TRBV9 to TRBJ2-3; 14 nucleotides match TRBD2. V was pared by 3 bases and J by 5 bases, with 2 bases of the junction left unmatched. The CDR3 contains 15 residues. The V gene's germline CDR1 is SGDLS and CDR2 YYNGEE.

This clone was recorded once. V and J are TRBV6-1 and TRBJ1-5; D might be TRBD1 (6 bases). This CDR3 is built from 14 residues. The V end lost 6 bases, the J end lost 7 bases, and 16 bases lay between the germline ends. The germline gives CDR1 MNHNS, CDR2 SASEGT. CDR3 coding DNA: TGTGCCAGCAGCAGGGGTCAGGGTGGACAGCCCCAGCATTTT. This codes for CASSRGQGGQPQHF.

This clone was counted only a few times. V gene TRBV19 combines with J gene TRBJ1-5; D remains ambiguous. The CDR3 spans 12 residues. The germline V gene encodes CDR1 LNHDA and CDR2 SQIVND (reference sequence). Trimming stripped 2 bases from V and 6 bases from J, with 5 bases between. The CDR3 DNA follows: TGTGCCAGTAGTATACCCCTTCAGCCCCAGCATTTT. Its translation is CASSIPLQPQHF.

The CDR3 nucleotides read TGCGCCACTCGGGGGGGGTATACGCAGTATTTT. Protein product: CATRGGYTQYF. The chain recombines TRBV10-2 with TRBJ2-3; 8 bases fit TRBD2. This CDR3 has 11 residues. Germline values: CDR1 WSHSY, CDR2 SAAADI. Germline trimming cut 10 bases from V and 7 bases from J; bases unmatched to any gene: 4.

The rearrangement uses TRBV7-2 and TRBJ1-2, with D possibly TRBD1 on 5 matching bases. Germline CDR1 and CDR2: SGHTA and FQGNSA. The CDR3 sequence is 16 residues long. Trimming took off 8 bases at V and 1 base at J, with 20 bases between the two ends. CDR3 in amino acids: CASLPGPRDFNYGYTF. The CDR3 DNA reads as TGTGCCAGCCTACCGGGACCCCGGGACTTTAACTATGGCTACACCTTC.

V gene TRBV30 combines with J gene TRBJ1-1; 11 nucleotides line up with TRBD1. The CDR3 sequence is 14 residues long. V trimming: 7 bases; J trimming: 6 bases; junction bases outside the gene matches: 10. Per germline, CDR1 GTSNPN and CDR2 SVGIG (reference sequence). This chain's CDR3 is CAFFRGTGGSEAFF. The DNA of the CDR3 is TGTGCCTTTTTCAGGGGGACAGGGGGTTCTGAAGCTTTCTTT. Together with reference TRBV30 and TRBJ1-1, the CDR3 gives the full variable domain: SQTIHQWPATLVQPVGSPLSLECTVEGTSNPNLYWYRQAAGRGLQLLFYSVGIGQISSEVPQNLSASRPQDRQFILSSKKLLLSDSGFYLCAFFRGTGGSEAFFGQGTRLTVV.

This clone was observed once. V and J are TRBV7-2 and TRBJ1-1, with unresolved D. V shed 8 bases and J shed 0 bases, with 13 bases lying between them. The CDR3 sequence is 14 residues long. Germline V CDR1 and CDR2: SGHTA, FQGNSA. CDR3 nucleotide sequence: TGTGCCAGCGGCCGGGGAGGAATGAACACTGAAGCTTTCTTT. This encodes CASGRGGMNTEAFF.

The chain joins TRBV15 to TRBJ1-1; tentatively, D is TRBD1 (6 bases). The V and J ends lost 3 bases and 5 bases respectively, with 13 bases between them. Germline V lookup: CDR1 LNHNV, CDR2 YYDKDF (reference sequence). The CDR3 sequence is 14 residues long. CDR3 sequence (DNA): TGTGCCACCAGCAGGGATCCCAGGGGAACTGAAGCTTTCTTT. Translation: CATSRDPRGTEAFF.

The chain joins TRBV2 to TRBJ2-3, with 7 bases aligning to TRBD1. CDR1 is SNHLY and CDR2 is FYNNEI in the germline V gene. This CDR3 is 15 amino acids long. V trimming: 6 bases; J trimming: 3 bases; junction bases outside the gene matches: 9. CDR3 nucleotide sequence: TGTGCCAGCAGCGGGGACAGAAAGGGGACAGATACGCAGTATTTT. It translates to CASSGDRKGTDTQYF. Supplemented by reference TRBV2 and TRBJ2-3, the full variable domain reads EPEVTQTPSHQVTQMGQEVILRCVPISNHLYFYWYRQILGQKVEFLVSFYNNEISEKSEIFDDQFSVERPDGSNFTLKIRSTKLEDSAMYFCASSGDRKGTDTQYFGPGTRLTVL.

This rearrangement joins TRBV7-3 to TRBJ2-1; 7 nucleotides match TRBD2. Germline CDR1 and CDR2: SGHTA and FQGTGA. This CDR3 comprises 15 residues. V lost 1 base and J lost 5; bases outside the gene matches: 5. The CDR3 reads CASSLMASGNNEQFF. The CDR3 DNA reads as TGTGCCAGCAGCTTAATGGCTAGCGGTAACAATGAGCAGTTCTTC. The entire variable domain, with the rest obtained from reference TRBV7-3 and TRBJ2-1, is as follows: GAGVSQTPSNKVTEKGKYVELRCDPISGHTALYWYRQSLGQGPEFLIYFQGTGAADDSGLPNDRFFAVRPEGSVSTLKIQRTERGDSAVYLCASSLMASGNNEQFFGPGTRLTVL.

The chain has TRBV28 and TRBJ2-7; unclear D gene. Trimming pared 7 bases from V and 4 bases from J, leaving 17 bases between. The germline V gene has CDR1 MDHEN and CDR2 SYDVKM. The CDR3 sequence is 14 residues long. CDR3 residues: CASKRHSGTYEQYF. CDR3 sequence (DNA): TGTGCCAGCAAACGACATTCAGGAACTTACGAGCAGTACTTC.

The chain is built from TRBV7-8 and TRBJ1-2; tentative D call: TRBD1 (5 bases). The germline CDR1 and CDR2 sequences are SGHVS and FQNEAQ. V shed 1 base and J shed 5 bases, with 20 bases lying between them. The CDR3 spans 17 residues. This CDR3 is CASSLVVIPTANYGYTF. CDR3 nucleotide sequence: TGTGCCAGCAGCTTAGTTGTTATCCCGACAGCGAATTATGGCTACACCTTC.